This entry concerns a single TCR beta chain. Its cognate antigen is unknown. This table comes from immunoSEQ multiplex PCR, and its TCRdb copy is limited to in-frame clones, with some not included. The sample contains about 120,000 clones, roughly nine tenths of which appear only once. The CDR3 covers 14 residues. Germline V gene data show CDR1 as SNHLY and CDR2 as FYNNEI. V lost 7 bases, J lost 4 bases, and 6 bases stayed unmatched. This sample is drawn from a study of T cell responses to AZD1222 COVID-19 vaccine. Study conclusions and caveats: Repertoires were sampled only after the peak T cell response.

The receptor was derived from an adult in good health. The V and J genes are TRBV2 and TRBJ1-2; TRBD1 matches 10 bases. The specimen comprised peripheral blood, sampled on day 0 of AZD1222 vaccination. DNA for the CDR3: TGTGCCAGCACCTGGACAGGGGGGTCCTATGGCTACACCTTC. Amino acid sequence: CASTWTGGSYGYTF.